The sequence of this TCR beta chain was determined in a study of T cell responses to AZD1222 COVID-19 vaccine. V was cut by 3 bases and J by 0 bases, with 11 bases left in between. Germline V CDR1 and CDR2: SGHDN, FVKESK. This CDR3 contains 15 residues. Study findings and constraints: White British ancestry dominated among donors, who included more females, and clonal diversity was possibly underestimated. Seropositive at baseline were only a handful of AZD1222 recipients. A reported finding is that nearly half of spike-specific TCRs target unmutated variant regions.

As concerns this clone: Its antigen is not identified.

The study pooled second doses at about 4 or about 12 weeks. Only in-frame clones appear in the TCRdb table, and some are missing; sequencing was by immunoSEQ multiplex PCR. Among about 160,000 clones listed, approximately 90% were seen once. This clonotype originated in an adult who received the AZD1222 COVID-19 vaccine. The rearrangement links TRBV14 to TRBJ1-1; no reliable D call. Sequenced material: peripheral blood, taken 28 days after the second AZD1222 dose. CDR3 bases: TGTGCCAGCAGCCACGACCCGGCGATGAACACTGAAGCTTTCTTT. This codes for CASSHDPAMNTEAFF.